This T cell receptor (beta chain) was sequenced during a study of breast tumors, draining lymph nodes, adjacent tissues. TCRdb re-called the multiplex PCR reads through MiXCR, storing one row per CDR3 protein. The profile shows approximately 90,000 distinct CDR3 sequences, 25% to 35% of them singletons. Study-level results: Most tumor T cells seemingly derive from lymph node, then expand in tumor. Tumor and nontumor repertoires were significantly more similar in luminal-like than in basal-like breast cancer. Tumors had less TCR diversity than lymph nodes, more than nontumor tissue.

Axillary draining lymph nodes of breast cancer patients supplied the node samples. This clonotype was picked up many times. Its antigen is currently unknown. The specimen was axillary lymph node tissue. The sequence was collected from a female donor with breast cancer. Some clones in this sample may be carry-over from other donors' samples.

CDR3 amino acids: CASSEQSMSSYNEQFF. CDR3 bases: TGTGCCAGCAGTGAACAATCGATGAGCTCCTACAATGAGCAGTTCTTC. This chain links TRBV6-1 with TRBJ2-1, with D uncertain. This CDR3 is 16 amino acids long. Trimming removed 2 bases at V and 0 bases at J, with 11 bases between. Germline V gene lookup returns CDR1 MNHNS and CDR2 SASEGT.